The clone carrying this TCR beta chain was detected only a few times. These data are taken from a study of blood T cell repertoires in COVID-19. Overall study context: COVID-19 samples collected from the United States, Italy and Spain covered acute and convalescent phases. PBMCs, B-cell-depleted T cells, or T cells were the source of the cDNA or gDNA that made up the material.

In the authors' workflow: Using reference gene primer amplification, nucleated cell counts were estimated. This table comes from immunoSEQ multiplex PCR, and its TCRdb copy is limited to in-frame clones, with some not included. V and J calls and clone size come straight from that table; D and trimming were deduced from the DNA. The sample consists of under 75,000 clones, approximately 80% of them appearing once. This receptor was identified in a woman of 80 years or more with acute or convalescent COVID-19. Sequencing input: peripheral blood.

The CDR3: CASGRLAGWSTDTQYF. CDR3 nucleotide sequence: TGTGCCAGCGGAAGACTAGCGGGATGGAGCACAGATACGCAGTATTTT. This chain links TRBV28 with TRBJ2-3, with TRBD2 identical over 11 bases. Germline CDR1 reads MDHEN; CDR2 reads SYDVKM. With V trimmed by 8 bases and J by 0 bases, 7 bases remained unmatched. The length of the CDR3 is 16 residues. The full variable domain, its missing parts supplied by reference TRBV28 and TRBJ2-3, is DVKVTQSSRYLVKRTGEKVFLECVQDMDHENMFWYRQDPGLGLRLIYFSYDVKMKEKGDIPEGYSVSREKKERFSLILESASTNQTSMYLCASGRLAGWSTDTQYFGPGTRLTVL.